This T cell receptor beta chain was captured in a study of PD-L1 blockade in urothelial cancer. The overall study: At 3 weeks after treatment start (second dose) and again at 6 weeks, blood was analyzed. Study-wide points: Below-median pretreatment blood TCR clonality was associated with improved progression-free and overall survival.

V lost 4 bases to trimming and J lost 5 bases; unmatched junction nucleotides: 5. Germline CDR1 is MNHEY and CDR2 is SMNVEV (reference sequence). There are 16 residues in the CDR3. Sequenced by immunoSEQ multiplex PCR; TCRdb stores in-frame clones only, minus some. The sample lists approximately 44,000 clones; around 90% were seen once. The sample holds one count of this clone. The antigen remains unidentified. Time point given: peripheral blood 6 weeks after treatment start. Locally advanced or metastatic urothelial carcinoma affected the patients. Pretreatment and on-treatment samples were taken, numbering 1 to 8 per patient.

This sequence was found in a man aged 65 to 85 with urothelial cancer. The sample was PBMCs, taken around atezolizumab (anti-PD-L1) treatment. This rearrangement joins TRBV27 to TRBJ2-5; 15 positions match TRBD2. The CDR3 DNA is TGTGCCAGCAGTTCGCCGGGACTAGCGGGAGGTGAGACCCAGTACTTC. Translated: CASSSPGLAGGETQYF.